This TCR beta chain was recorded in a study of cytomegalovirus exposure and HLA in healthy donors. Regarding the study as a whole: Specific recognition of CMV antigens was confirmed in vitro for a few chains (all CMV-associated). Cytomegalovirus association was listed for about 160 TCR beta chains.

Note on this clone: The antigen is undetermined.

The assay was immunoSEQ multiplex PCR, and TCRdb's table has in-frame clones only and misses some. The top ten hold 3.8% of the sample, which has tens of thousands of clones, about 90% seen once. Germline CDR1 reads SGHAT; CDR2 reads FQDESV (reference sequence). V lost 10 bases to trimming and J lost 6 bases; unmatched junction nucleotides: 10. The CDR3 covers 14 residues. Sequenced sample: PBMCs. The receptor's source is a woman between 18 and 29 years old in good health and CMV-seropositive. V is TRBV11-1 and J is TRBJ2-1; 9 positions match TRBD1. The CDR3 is CATEGQGSINEQFF. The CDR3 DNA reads TGTGCCACCGAGGGACAGGGTTCCATCAATGAGCAGTTCTTC.